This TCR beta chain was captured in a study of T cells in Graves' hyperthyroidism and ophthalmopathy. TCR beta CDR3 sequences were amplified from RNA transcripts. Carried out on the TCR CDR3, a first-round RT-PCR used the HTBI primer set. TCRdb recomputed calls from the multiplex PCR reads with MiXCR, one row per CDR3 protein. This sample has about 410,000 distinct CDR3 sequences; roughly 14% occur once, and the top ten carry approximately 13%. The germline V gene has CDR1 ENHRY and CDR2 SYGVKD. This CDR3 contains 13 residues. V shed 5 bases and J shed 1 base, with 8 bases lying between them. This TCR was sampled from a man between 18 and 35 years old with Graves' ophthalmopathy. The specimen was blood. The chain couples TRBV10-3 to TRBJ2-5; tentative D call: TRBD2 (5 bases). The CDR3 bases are TGTGCCATCAGTCCGGGGATCCAAGAGACCCAGTACTTC. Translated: CAISPGIQETQYF.